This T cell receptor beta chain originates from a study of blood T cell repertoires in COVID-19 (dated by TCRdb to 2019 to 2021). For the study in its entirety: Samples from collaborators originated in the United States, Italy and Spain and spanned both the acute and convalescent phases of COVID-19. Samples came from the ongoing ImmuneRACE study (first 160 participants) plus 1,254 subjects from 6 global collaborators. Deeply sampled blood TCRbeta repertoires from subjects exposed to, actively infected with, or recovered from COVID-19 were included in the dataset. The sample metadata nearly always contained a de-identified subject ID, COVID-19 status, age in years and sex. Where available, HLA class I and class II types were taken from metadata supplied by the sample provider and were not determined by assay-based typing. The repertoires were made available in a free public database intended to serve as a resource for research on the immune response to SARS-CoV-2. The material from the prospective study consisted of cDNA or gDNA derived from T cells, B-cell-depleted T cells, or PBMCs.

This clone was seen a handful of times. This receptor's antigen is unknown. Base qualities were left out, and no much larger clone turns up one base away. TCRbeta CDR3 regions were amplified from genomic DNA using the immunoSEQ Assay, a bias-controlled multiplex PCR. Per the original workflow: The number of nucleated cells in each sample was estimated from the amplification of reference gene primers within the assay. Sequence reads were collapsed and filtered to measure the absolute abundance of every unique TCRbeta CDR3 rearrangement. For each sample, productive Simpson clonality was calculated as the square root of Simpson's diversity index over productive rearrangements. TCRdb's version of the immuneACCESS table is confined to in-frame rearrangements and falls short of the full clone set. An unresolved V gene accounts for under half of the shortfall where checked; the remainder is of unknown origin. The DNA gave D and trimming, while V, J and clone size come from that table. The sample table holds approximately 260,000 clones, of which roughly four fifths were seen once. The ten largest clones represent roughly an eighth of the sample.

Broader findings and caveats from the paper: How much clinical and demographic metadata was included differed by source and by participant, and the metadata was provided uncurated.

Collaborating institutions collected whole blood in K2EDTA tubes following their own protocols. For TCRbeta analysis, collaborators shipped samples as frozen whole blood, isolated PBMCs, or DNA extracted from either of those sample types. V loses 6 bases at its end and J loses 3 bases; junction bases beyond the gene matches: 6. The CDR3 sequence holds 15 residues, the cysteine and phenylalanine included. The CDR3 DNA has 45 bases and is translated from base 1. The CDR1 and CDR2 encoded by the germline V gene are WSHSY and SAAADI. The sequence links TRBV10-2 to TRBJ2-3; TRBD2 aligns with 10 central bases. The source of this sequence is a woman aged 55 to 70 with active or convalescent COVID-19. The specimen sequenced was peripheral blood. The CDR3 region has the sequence CASRRSGGATDTQYF. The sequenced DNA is TGCGCCAGCAGACGAAGCGGGGGGGCGACAGATACGCAGTATTTT.